The clone carrying this T cell receptor beta chain showed up many times. The antigen is not known. Arm-PCR with iRepertoire HTBI primers amplified the CDR3 regions for these TCR beta libraries. TCRdb independently ran MiXCR on the multiplex PCR reads; one entry per CDR3 protein. The table lists about 430,000 distinct CDR3 sequences, over 20% of them singletons. These data belong to a study of regulatory T cells in long-lasting Graves disease. The time point here: persistent/refractory GD, antithyroid drugs over 5 years with positive TRAb. Construction of the TCR library relied on RNA isolated from PBMCs. Study results and caveats: For persistent Graves' patients, TCR diversity was lower than for newly diagnosed ones. Results may be inaccurate due to the small sample size.

V shed 8 bases and J 3 bases; nucleotides not matched to a gene: 10. The CDR3 runs to 15 residues. Germline lookup yields CDR1 MNHNS and CDR2 SASEGT. The rearrangement joins TRBV6-1 to TRBJ1-5, with 7 bases matching TRBD1. The clonotype originates from a female donor with Graves disease. This specimen consisted of peripheral blood mononuclear cells (PBMCs), obtained when the disease was refractory, from a patient treated with antithyroid drugs. The CDR3 is CASGSRDSVNQPQHF. DNA for the CDR3: TGTGCCAGCGGGTCCCGGGACAGCGTCAATCAGCCCCAGCATTTT.